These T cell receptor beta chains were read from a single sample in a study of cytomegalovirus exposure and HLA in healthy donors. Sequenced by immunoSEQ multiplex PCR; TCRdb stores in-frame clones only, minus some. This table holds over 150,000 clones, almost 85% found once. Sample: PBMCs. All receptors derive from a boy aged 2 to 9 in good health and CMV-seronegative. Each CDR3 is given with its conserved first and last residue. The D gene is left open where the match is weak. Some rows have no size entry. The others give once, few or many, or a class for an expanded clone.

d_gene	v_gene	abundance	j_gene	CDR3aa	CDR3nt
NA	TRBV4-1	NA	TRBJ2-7	CASSQTRFSYEQYF	TGCGCCAGCAGCCAAACTAGATTTTCCTACGAGCAGTACTTC
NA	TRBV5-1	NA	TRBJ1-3	CASSLAGYSGNTIYF	TGCGCCAGCAGCTTAGCAGGGTACTCTGGAAACACCATATATTTT
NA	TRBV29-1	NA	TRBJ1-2	CSVDGSRDGYTF	TGCAGCGTTGATGGAAGCAGGGATGGCTACACCTTC
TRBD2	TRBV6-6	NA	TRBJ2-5	CASSYEGLAGEQYF	TGTGCCAGCAGTTACGAAGGACTAGCGGGAGAGCAGTACTTC
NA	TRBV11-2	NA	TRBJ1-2	CASSLAQGNYGYTF	TGTGCCAGCAGCTTAGCGCAGGGTAACTATGGCTACACCTTC
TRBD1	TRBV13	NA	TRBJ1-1	CASSSGTGTEAFF	TGTGCCAGCAGCTCTGGGACAGGGACTGAAGCTTTCTTT
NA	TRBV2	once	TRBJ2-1	CASSRTLSYNEQFF	TGTGCCAGCAGCCGGACTTTGTCCTACAATGAGCAGTTCTTC
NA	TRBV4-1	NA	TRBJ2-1	CASSQEVALYNEQFF	TGCGCCAGCAGCCAAGAAGTGGCCCTCTACAATGAGCAGTTCTTC
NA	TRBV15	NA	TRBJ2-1	CATSRWGKGENYNEQFF	TGTGCCACCAGCAGGTGGGGGAAGGGGGAAAACTACAATGAGCAGTTCTTC
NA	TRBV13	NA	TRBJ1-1	CASSLSPGEAFF	TGTGCCAGCAGCTTATCTCCCGGTGAAGCTTTCTTT
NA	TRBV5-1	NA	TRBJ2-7	CASTLAEGRSEQYF	TGCGCCAGCACGCTGGCGGAGGGCCGGAGCGAGCAGTACTTC
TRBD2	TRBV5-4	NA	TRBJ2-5	CASSLRGGPETQYF	TGTGCCAGCAGCTTACGGGGGGGACCAGAGACCCAGTACTTC
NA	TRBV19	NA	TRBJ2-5	CATRNRETQYF	TGTGCCACCCGTAATCGAGAGACCCAGTACTTC
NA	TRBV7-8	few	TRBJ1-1	CASKGQPNTEAFF	TGTGCCAGCAAAGGACAGCCAAACACTGAAGCTTTCTTT
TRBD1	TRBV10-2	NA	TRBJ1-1	CASSGQGYTEAFF	TGCGCCAGCAGTGGACAGGGTTACACTGAAGCTTTCTTT
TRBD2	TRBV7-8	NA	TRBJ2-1	CASSPGWTSGSLSYNEQFF	TGTGCCAGCAGCCCCGGATGGACTAGCGGGAGTCTCTCCTACAATGAGCAGTTCTTC
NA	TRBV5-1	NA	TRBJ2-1	CASSFRGNEQFF	TGCGCCAGCAGCTTCCGGGGGAATGAGCAGTTCTTC
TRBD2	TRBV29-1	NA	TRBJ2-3	CSVVASGTTDTQYF	TGCAGCGTTGTGGCTAGCGGGACCACAGATACGCAGTATTTT
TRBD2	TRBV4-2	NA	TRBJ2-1	CASSLRLAGNEQFF	TGTGCCAGCAGCCTCAGACTAGCGGGAAATGAGCAGTTCTTC
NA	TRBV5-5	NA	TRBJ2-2	CASSFGQLRNTGELFF	TGTGCCAGCAGCTTCGGACAGTTACGGAACACCGGGGAGCTGTTTTTT
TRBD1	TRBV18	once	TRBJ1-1	CASSRMGQQIDTEAFF	TGTGCCAGCTCACGCATGGGACAGCAAATTGACACTGAAGCTTTCTTT
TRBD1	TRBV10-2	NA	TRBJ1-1	CASSETGGSNTEAFF	TGCGCCAGCAGTGAGACAGGGGGTTCTAACACTGAAGCTTTCTTT